These 5 T cell receptor beta chains were all obtained from the same sample, sequenced in a study of T and B cells in COVID-19 patients. From blood, about 240-550 ng of genomic DNA served as TRB template. TRB rearrangements were amplified by multiplex PCR with BIOMED2 TRB-A/B primers. Using its own MiXCR run on the multiplex PCR reads, TCRdb lists one record per CDR3 protein. The table includes a few thousand distinct CDR3 sequences, approximately 26% detected once. Sequenced material: blood. These receptors originate from a human donor with active COVID-19.

This clonotype was observed a few times. Here the CDR3 DNA reads TGTGCCAGCAGCCCTCAAGTAACCTATGGCTACACCTTC. It is translated as CASSPQVTYGYTF. The genes are TRBV7-7 and TRBJ1-2; D remains unclear. CDR1 and CDR2 (germline): SSHAT, FNYEAQ (reference sequence). The CDR3 runs 13 residues. Trimming pared 5 bases from V and 4 bases from J, leaving 11 bases between.

By frequency in the sample, this clonotype is medium-sized. The rearrangement uses TRBV19 and TRBJ2-4; D unclear. The CDR3 runs to 15 residues. Trimming left V 4 bases short and J 0 bases short, with 10 bases between. CDR1 and CDR2 from the germline V gene are LNHDA and SQIVND (reference sequence). In nucleotides, the CDR3 is TGTGCCAGTAGTAGGAGTGGTAGAGCCAAAAACATTCAGTACTTC. Amino acid sequence: CASSRSGRAKNIQYF.

Regarding this clonotype: At one end, the junction sequence differs from germline, possibly due to a read error. The chain employs TRBV10-3 and TRBJ1-1, with 7 bases fitting TRBD1. The CDR3 has 14 residues. Germline CDR1 reads ENHRY; CDR2 reads SYGVKD. CDR3 sequence: CAITRQGTNNEAFF. In nucleotides, the CDR3 is TGTGCCATCACTCGACAGGGCACGAACAATGAAGCTTTCTTT.

This rearrangement joins TRBV19 to TRBJ2-7; 8 bases are a match to TRBD1. V shed 5 bases, J shed 2 bases, and the junction held 5 bases outside the gene matches. Per the germline V gene, CDR1 is LNHDA and CDR2 is SQIVND (reference sequence). The CDR3 extends over 14 amino acids. CDR3 sequence (DNA): TGTGCCAGTAGTGGACACAGGGGGACCTACGAGCAGTACTTC. This codes for CASSGHRGTYEQYF.

This clonotype ranks as medium-sized. V and J are TRBV6-2 or TRBV6-3 and TRBJ1-1, with a possible D match to TRBD1 (5 bases). The CDR3 contains 17 residues. Between the trimmed V and J ends, which lost 0 bases and 0 bases, there was a span of 14 bases. Germline CDR1 reads MNHEY; CDR2 reads SVGEGT. DNA for the CDR3: TGTGCCAGCAGTTACTCGATTGACAGACAAGTGAACACTGAAGCTTTCTTT. Residues: CASSYSIDRQVNTEAFF.